This is a list of T cell receptor beta chains from one sample in a study of Graves' ophthalmopathy and Graves' hyperthyroidism. TCRdb used MiXCR to reprocess the multiplex PCR reads, holding one entry per CDR3 protein. The table records more than 550,000 distinct CDR3 sequences, under 50% of them present only once. Material: peripheral blood. These receptors originate from an adult man with Graves' ophthalmopathy. Each CDR3 is given with its conserved first and last residue. The order of the fields is J gene, V gene, CDR3 protein.

J gene: TRBJ1-1; V gene: TRBV13; CDR3 protein: CASSQPAGTKAFF
J gene: TRBJ2-5; V gene: TRBV7-9; CDR3 protein: CASSLGTTQETQYF
J gene: TRBJ1-2; V gene: TRBV27; CDR3 protein: CASSGGEVYGYTF
J gene: TRBJ2-1; V gene: TRBV7-8; CDR3 protein: CASSLSGMAYNEQFF
J gene: TRBJ2-7; V gene: TRBV7-2; CDR3 protein: CASSLDLDSFYEQYF
J gene: TRBJ2-5; V gene: TRBV19; CDR3 protein: CASSPLLTSRETQYF
J gene: TRBJ1-1; V gene: TRBV14; CDR3 protein: CASSQGRVTEAFF
J gene: TRBJ1-4; V gene: TRBV12-3/TRBV12-4; CDR3 protein: CASTPGTGKKLFF
J gene: TRBJ1-1; V gene: TRBV25-1; CDR3 protein: CASVERQGVTEAFF
J gene: TRBJ2-7; V gene: TRBV19; CDR3 protein: CASADSGFLGYEQYF
J gene: TRBJ2-5; V gene: TRBV13; CDR3 protein: CASSRGRPQETQYF
J gene: TRBJ2-5; V gene: TRBV25-1; CDR3 protein: CASLGASGRLKTQYF
J gene: TRBJ1-5; V gene: TRBV19; CDR3 protein: CAWSGQNQPQHF
J gene: TRBJ1-1; V gene: TRBV5-1; CDR3 protein: CASSLVGSDTEAFF
J gene: TRBJ2-7; V gene: TRBV5-1; CDR3 protein: CASSQGQSLYEQYF
J gene: TRBJ2-7; V gene: TRBV30; CDR3 protein: CAWSASGYEQYF
J gene: TRBJ1-2; V gene: TRBV7-9; CDR3 protein: CASSPARGYTF
J gene: TRBJ1-6; V gene: TRBV2; CDR3 protein: CAGEQGRGSPLHF
J gene: TRBJ2-7; V gene: TRBV2; CDR3 protein: CASSITGQGSSYEQYF
J gene: TRBJ2-7; V gene: TRBV6-5; CDR3 protein: CASSELHWNSGGGYEQYF
J gene: TRBJ1-4; V gene: TRBV5-6; CDR3 protein: CASRLEGGAWEKLFF
J gene: TRBJ2-5; V gene: TRBV12-3/TRBV12-4; CDR3 protein: CASGLVPWSPETQYF
J gene: TRBJ2-3; V gene: TRBV6-5; CDR3 protein: CASSEKLAGGDTQYF
J gene: TRBJ1-1; V gene: TRBV2; CDR3 protein: CASKRDGGGDTEAFF
J gene: TRBJ1-5; V gene: TRBV6-5; CDR3 protein: CASSRYRDRNQPQHF
J gene: TRBJ1-2; V gene: TRBV24-1; CDR3 protein: CATSEGQGNYGYTF
J gene: TRBJ1-2; V gene: TRBV7-9; CDR3 protein: CASSFGGLGYGYTF
J gene: TRBJ1-2; V gene: TRBV7-3; CDR3 protein: CASSPPGTKGVYTF
J gene: TRBJ2-7; V gene: TRBV12-3/TRBV12-4; CDR3 protein: CASSPAGTNEQYF
J gene: TRBJ2-7; V gene: TRBV12-3/TRBV12-4; CDR3 protein: CASTVGDLPVYEQYF
J gene: TRBJ2-7; V gene: TRBV20-1; CDR3 protein: CSASLAPRHYEQYF
J gene: TRBJ1-4; V gene: TRBV11-2; CDR3 protein: CASSLGRQATNEKLFF
J gene: TRBJ1-3; V gene: TRBV11-2; CDR3 protein: CASSSYQTVPSSGNTIYF
J gene: TRBJ2-5; V gene: TRBV10-3; CDR3 protein: CAISPQGRELETQYF